The clone carrying this TCR beta chain was picked up a small number of times. Donors likely had unrecorded immune exposures despite being nominally healthy when sampled. This sample is part of a study of cytomegalovirus exposure and HLA in healthy donors. Deletions cut 4 bases from V and 1 base from J, with 8 bases between. Germline V gene sequence: CDR1 SGDLS, CDR2 YYNGEE. The CDR3 is 13 amino acids. Amplification used 60 Vbeta primers and 13 Jbeta primers. This table comes from immunoSEQ multiplex PCR, and its TCRdb copy is limited to in-frame clones, with some not included. The sample holds approximately 170,000 clones; 75% to 90% are singletons and the top ten take roughly 2%.

The chain has TRBV9 and TRBJ1-2; perhaps TRBD1 as D (5 bases). This TCR was sampled from a human donor in good health. The sequenced sample consisted of PBMCs. The CDR3 DNA reads as TGTGCCAGCAGCTCTCAGGGTAACTATGGCTACACCTTC. Encoded protein: CASSSQGNYGYTF.